This T cell receptor beta chain was captured by sequencing in a study of CD8+ T cells in alopecia areata. Study results and limitations: Tofacitinib produced a significant decrease in scalp clonality and in expanded CD8+ clones among the top 100. With one nonresponder, baseline CD8+ expansion's link to response remains uncertain.

RNA, once extracted, was reverse transcribed into cDNA for use as the sequencing template. Assay: immunoSEQ multiplex PCR; the TCRdb copy retains only in-frame clones and omits some. Seen here are about 190,000 clones, roughly three fifths observed once, and the top ten hold roughly 0.7%. A remark on this clone: Its antigen is currently unknown.

Treatment indicated: oral pan-JAK inhibitor, 5-10 mg twice daily. Researchers picked out CD4+ and CD8+ T cells from PBMCs by sorting. The ends were cut back, 8 bases at V and 6 bases at J, with 19 bases in the middle. CDR1 and CDR2 (germline): GTSNPN, SVGIG (reference sequence). CDR3 length equals 13 residues. This specimen was CD4+ T cells sorted from blood, taken at week 4, from a patient treated with tofacitinib. The chain uses TRBV30 and TRBJ1-2; no firm D call. This clonotype was sampled from a human donor with alopecia areata. The CDR3 DNA is TGTGCCGCTCGGGCAGGCCCCGGACATGGCTACACCTTC. Amino acid sequence: CAARAGPGHGYTF.